This T cell receptor beta chain was recorded in a study of T cells in Graves' hyperthyroidism and ophthalmopathy. This sample holds PBMCs from roughly 10 ml fresh peripheral blood. The investigators amplified TCR beta CDR3 regions from RNA transcripts. A set of HTBI primers served as the primers for a first-round RT-PCR of the TCR CDR3. Using its own MiXCR run on the multiplex PCR reads, TCRdb lists one record per CDR3 protein. Counted here are under 700,000 distinct CDR3 sequences, approximately 15% occurring once; the ten biggest clones make up about 20%. This clonotype was picked up a small number of times. The receptor's source is a woman under 30 with Graves' hyperthyroidism. Input material: blood.

CDR3 region: CASSYGYPGVEQYF. For the CDR3, the DNA is TGTGCCAGCAGTTACGGGTACCCTGGCGTCGAGCAGTACTTC. The chain recombines TRBV6-2 or TRBV6-3 with TRBJ2-7; D is undetermined. The length of the CDR3 is 14 residues. Between the trimmed V and J ends, which lost 2 bases and 6 bases, there was a span of 14 bases. Looked up from germline, CDR1 is MNHEY and CDR2 is SVGEGT.